Below, 10 T cell receptor beta chains from the same sample are listed, as sequenced in a study of tumor and adjacent non-tumor tissue in lung cancer (dated 2018 in TCRdb). Libraries were made using multiplex PCR. Sequencing relied on an Illumina HiSeq 2500. TCRbeta libraries were built by three rounds of nested PCR using primers (Table S4), following protocols modified from ARM-PCR. In TCRdb, the public reads were trimmed at Q25 with fastp and aligned with MiXCR, with productive beta chains retained. Identical CDR3 protein sequences are pooled into one entry, listed with their most common genes and DNA. The sample includes 84,000 or so distinct CDR3 sequences, with about 66% observed a single time. The ten biggest clones cover about 15% of the sample. RNA was extracted from bulk unsorted tissue and checked for quality with a NanoDrop ND-1000 and an Agilent 2100. Source material: lung tumor tissue. Receptors were obtained from a man between 65 and 85 years old with non-small cell lung cancer.

The J gene is TRBJ2-5, the V gene TRBV11-2; D possibly corresponds to TRBD1 (6 bases). Between the trimmed V and J ends, which lost 7 bases and 3 bases, there was a span of 15 bases. The CDR3 spans 14 residues. The germline CDR1 and CDR2 sequences are SGHAT and FQNNGV. Here the CDR3 reads CASNSRQVKETQYF. The CDR3 nucleotides read TGTGCCAGCAACTCTAGACAGGTGAAAGAGACCCAGTACTTC.

On this clonotype itself: This could be a read error, since a much larger clone is one nucleotide away. The chain links TRBV5-1 to TRBJ2-7, with D perhaps matching TRBD1 or TRBD2 (5 bases each). The CDR3 contains 13 residues. Germline-derived CDR1 and CDR2 are SGHRS and YFSETQ. Here the CDR3 DNA reads TGCGCCAACAGCTTTGGGACGGACGACGAGCAGTACTTC. Its protein is CANSFGTDDEQYF.

By sample share, this clonotype is medium-sized. The rearrangement links TRBV6-6 to TRBJ2-7; tentatively, D is TRBD2 (5 bases). The CDR3 is 18 amino acids. CDR1 and CDR2 (germline): MNHNY, SVGAGI (reference sequence). Deletions cut 6 bases from V and 4 bases from J, with 28 bases between. The CDR3 loop is CASSPRGGGSRSGYEQYF. The CDR3 nucleotides are TGTGCCAGCAGCCCCCGGGGTGGTGGCAGTCGGTCTGGGTACGAGCAGTACTTC.

Details on this clonotype: At one end, the junction sequence differs from germline, possibly due to a read error. The chain joins TRBV5-5 to TRBJ2-3, with no clear D. Germline lookup yields CDR1 SGHKS and CDR2 YYEKEE (reference sequence). The CDR3 extends over 14 amino acids. CDR3 sequence: CASSLEPFTDTQYF. The DNA of the CDR3 is TGTGCTAGCAGCTTGGAGCCATTCACAGATACGCAGTATTTT.

Details on this clonotype: One base away lies a much larger clone, so this may be a sequencing read error. The chain links TRBV2 to TRBJ2-7; 10 positions agree with TRBD1. Looked up from germline, CDR1 is SNHLY and CDR2 is FYNNEI. CDR3 length: 15 amino acids. CDR3 sequence: CASSREGTGAHEQHF. In nucleotides, the CDR3 is TGTGCCAGCAGTAGAGAGGGGACAGGGGCGCACGAGCAGCACTTC.

This clonotype was picked up many times. V usage is TRBV5-1 and J usage is TRBJ2-5; D uncertain. Germline CDR1 is SGHRS and CDR2 is YFSETQ. CDR3 length: 12 amino acids. Trimming left V 3 bases short and J 0 bases short, with 3 bases between. CDR3 nucleotides: TGCGCCAGCAGCTGGGACCAAGAGACCCAGTACTTC. Translation: CASSWDQETQYF.

This chain joins TRBV11-2 and TRBJ2-1; 8 nucleotides line up with TRBD2. CDR1 and CDR2 from the germline V gene are SGHAT and FQNNGV. The V gene end was trimmed by 6 bases and the J gene end by 4 bases; junction bases not matched to a gene: 23. The CDR3 extends over 20 amino acids. As DNA, the CDR3 is TGTGCCAGCAGTCTCCGGGGGGGGGCAGGTAGACTAACGGGGTACAATGAGCAGTTCTTC. Its translation: CASSLRGGAGRLTGYNEQFF.

The rearrangement links TRBV6-5 to TRBJ2-2; 7 positions agree with TRBD1. Germline loops: CDR1 MNHEY, CDR2 SVGAGI. Trimming cost V 8 bases and J 0 bases; bases outside gene matches: 9. The CDR3 extends over 16 amino acids. This CDR3 reads CASSSGDSPNTGELFF. DNA of the CDR3: TGTGCCAGCTCCTCAGGGGACAGCCCGAACACCGGGGAGCTGTTTTTT.

The V and J genes are TRBV10-3 and TRBJ2-3; D is possibly TRBD2 (6 bases). The CDR3 length is 15 residues. The V end was cut by 6 bases, the J end by 0 bases, with 13 bases between. Germline V gives CDR1 ENHRY, CDR2 SYGVKD. The CDR3 protein is CAISASDYSTDTQYF. The CDR3 DNA reads TGTGCCATCAGCGCTAGCGACTATAGCACAGATACGCAGTATTTT.

Concerning this clonotype: This sequence may be a read error, since a much larger clone differs from it by one base. The chain uses TRBV24-1 and TRBJ2-2; 8 nucleotides align to TRBD1. The CDR3 is 14 residues long. Germline CDR1 and CDR2: KGHDR and SFDVKD. The DNA for the CDR3 is TGTGTCACCGGGGGACAGGTGAACACCGGGGAGCTGTTTTTT. It is translated as CVTGGQVNTGELFF.